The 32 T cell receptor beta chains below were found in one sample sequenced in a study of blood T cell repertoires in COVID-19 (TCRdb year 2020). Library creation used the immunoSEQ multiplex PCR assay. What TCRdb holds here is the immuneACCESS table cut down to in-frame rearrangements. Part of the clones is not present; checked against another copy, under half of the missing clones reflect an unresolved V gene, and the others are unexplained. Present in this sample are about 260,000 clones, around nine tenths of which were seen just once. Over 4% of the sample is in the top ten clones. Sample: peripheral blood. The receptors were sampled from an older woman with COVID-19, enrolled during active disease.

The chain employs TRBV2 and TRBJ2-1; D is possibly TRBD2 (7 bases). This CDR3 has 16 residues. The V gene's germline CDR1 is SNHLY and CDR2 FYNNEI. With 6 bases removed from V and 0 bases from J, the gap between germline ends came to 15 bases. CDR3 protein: CASRTRGGFSYNEQFF. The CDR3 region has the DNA TGTGCCAGCAGAACGAGGGGGGGGTTCTCCTACAATGAGCAGTTCTTC.

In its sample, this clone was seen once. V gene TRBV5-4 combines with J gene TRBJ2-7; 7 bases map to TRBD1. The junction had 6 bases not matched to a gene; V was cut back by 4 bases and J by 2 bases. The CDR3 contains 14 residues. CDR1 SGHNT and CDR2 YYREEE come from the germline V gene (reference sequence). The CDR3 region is CASSLGDSAYEQYF. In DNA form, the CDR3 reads TGTGCCAGCAGCCTAGGGGACAGTGCCTACGAGCAGTACTTC.

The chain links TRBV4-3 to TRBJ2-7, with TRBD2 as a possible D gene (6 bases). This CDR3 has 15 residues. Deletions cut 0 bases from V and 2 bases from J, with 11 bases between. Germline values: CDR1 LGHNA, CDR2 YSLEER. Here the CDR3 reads CASSQDARGPYEQYF. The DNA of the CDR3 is TGCGCCAGCAGCCAAGATGCGCGGGGACCCTACGAGCAGTACTTC.

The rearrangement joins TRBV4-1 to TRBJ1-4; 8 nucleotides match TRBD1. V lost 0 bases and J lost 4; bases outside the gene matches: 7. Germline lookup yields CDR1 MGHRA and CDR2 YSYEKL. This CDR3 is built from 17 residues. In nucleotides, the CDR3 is TGCGCCAGCAGCCAAGACCTCAGGACAGGGAGTAATGAAAAACTGTTTTTT. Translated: CASSQDLRTGSNEKLFF.

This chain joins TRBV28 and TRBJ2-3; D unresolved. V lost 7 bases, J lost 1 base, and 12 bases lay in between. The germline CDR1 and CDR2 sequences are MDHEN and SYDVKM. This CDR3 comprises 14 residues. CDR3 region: CASTHPLRTDTQYF. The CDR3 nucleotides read TGTGCCAGCACCCACCCCCTACGCACAGATACGCAGTATTTT.

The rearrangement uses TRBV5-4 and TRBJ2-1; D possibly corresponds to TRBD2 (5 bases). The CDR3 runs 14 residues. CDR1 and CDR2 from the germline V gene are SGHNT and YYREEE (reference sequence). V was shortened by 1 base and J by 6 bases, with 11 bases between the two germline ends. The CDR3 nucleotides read TGTGCCAGCAGCTTGAGGAACCGGGGCAATGAGCAGTTCTTC. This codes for CASSLRNRGNEQFF. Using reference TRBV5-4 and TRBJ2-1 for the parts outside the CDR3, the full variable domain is ETGVTQSPTHLIKTRGQQVTLRCSSQSGHNTVSWYQQALGQGPQFIFQYYREEENGRGNFPPRFSGLQFPNYSSELNVNALELDDSALYLCASSLRNRGNEQFFGPGTRLTVL.

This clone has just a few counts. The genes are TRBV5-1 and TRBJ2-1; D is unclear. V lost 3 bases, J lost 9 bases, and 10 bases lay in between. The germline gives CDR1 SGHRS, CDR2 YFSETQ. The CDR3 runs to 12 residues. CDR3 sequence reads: CASSSPTPEQFF. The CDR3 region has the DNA TGCGCCAGCAGCTCCCCGACTCCTGAGCAGTTCTTC.

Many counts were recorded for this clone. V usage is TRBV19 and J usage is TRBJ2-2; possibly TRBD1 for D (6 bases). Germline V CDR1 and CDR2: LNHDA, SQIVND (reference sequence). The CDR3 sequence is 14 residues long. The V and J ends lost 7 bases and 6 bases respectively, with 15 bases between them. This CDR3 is CASNGAGVAGELFF. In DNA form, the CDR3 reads TGTGCCAGTAACGGGGCAGGGGTGGCCGGGGAGCTGTTTTTT.

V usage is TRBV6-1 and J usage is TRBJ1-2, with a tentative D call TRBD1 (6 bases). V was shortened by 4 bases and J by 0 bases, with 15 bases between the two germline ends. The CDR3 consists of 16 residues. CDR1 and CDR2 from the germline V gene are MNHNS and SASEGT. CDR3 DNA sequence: TGTGCCAGCAGTGTGCAACCGGGACACGCTAACTATGGCTACACCTTC. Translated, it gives CASSVQPGHANYGYTF.

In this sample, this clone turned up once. CDR3 residues: CASSPGGDYGYTF. The DNA of the CDR3 is TGTGCCAGCTCACCAGGGGGCGATTATGGCTACACCTTC. The V gene is TRBV18, the J gene TRBJ1-2; tentative D call: TRBD1 (6 bases). This CDR3 spans 13 amino acids. Germline V lookup: CDR1 KGHSH, CDR2 LQKENI. Trimming removed 2 bases from V and 5 bases from J, with 9 bases in between.

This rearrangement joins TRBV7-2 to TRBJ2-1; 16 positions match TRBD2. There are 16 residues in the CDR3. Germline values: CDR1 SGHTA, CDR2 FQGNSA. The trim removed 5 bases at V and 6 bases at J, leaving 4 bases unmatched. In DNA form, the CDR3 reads TGTGCCAGCAGCCCGGGGACTAGCGGGAGGGCCAATGAGCAGTTCTTC. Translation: CASSPGTSGRANEQFF.

CDR3 sequence: CASSLWGGDTTEAFF. CDR3 in DNA: TGCGCCAGCAGCTTGTGGGGGGGTGATACCACTGAAGCTTTCTTT. The chain joins TRBV5-1 to TRBJ1-1, with TRBD1 as a possible D gene (5 bases). Germline CDR1 and CDR2: SGHRS and YFSETQ. The V end lost 1 base, the J end lost 4 bases, and 14 bases lay between the germline ends. CDR3 length: 15 residues. The whole variable domain, remainder taken from reference TRBV5-1 and TRBJ1-1, is KAGVTQTPRYLIKTRGQQVTLSCSPISGHRSVSWYQQTPGQGLQFLFEYFSETQRNKGNFPGRFSGRQFSNSRSEMNVSTLELGDSALYLCASSLWGGDTTEAFFGQGTRLTVV.

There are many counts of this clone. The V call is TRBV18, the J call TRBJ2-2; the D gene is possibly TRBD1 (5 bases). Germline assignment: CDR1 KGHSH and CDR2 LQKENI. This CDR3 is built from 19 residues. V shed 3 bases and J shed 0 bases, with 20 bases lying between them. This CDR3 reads CASSPLLRTLRANTGELFF. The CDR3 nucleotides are TGTGCCAGCTCACCGCTTTTGAGGACATTAAGGGCGAACACCGGGGAGCTGTTTTTT.

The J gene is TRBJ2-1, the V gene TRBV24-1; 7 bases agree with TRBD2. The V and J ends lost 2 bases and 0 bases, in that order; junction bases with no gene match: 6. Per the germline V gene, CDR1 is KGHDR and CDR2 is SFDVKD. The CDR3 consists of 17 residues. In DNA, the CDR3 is TGTGCCACCAGTGATTGGGGGGGGGAGAGCTCCTACAATGAGCAGTTCTTC. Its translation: CATSDWGGESSYNEQFF.

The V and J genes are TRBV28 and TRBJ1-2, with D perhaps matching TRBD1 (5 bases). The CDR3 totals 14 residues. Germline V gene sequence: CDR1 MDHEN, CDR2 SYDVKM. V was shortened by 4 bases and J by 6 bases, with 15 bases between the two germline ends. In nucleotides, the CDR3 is TGTGCCAGCAGTTCCCAAGGAGGGGAGAATGGCTACACCTTC. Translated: CASSSQGGENGYTF.

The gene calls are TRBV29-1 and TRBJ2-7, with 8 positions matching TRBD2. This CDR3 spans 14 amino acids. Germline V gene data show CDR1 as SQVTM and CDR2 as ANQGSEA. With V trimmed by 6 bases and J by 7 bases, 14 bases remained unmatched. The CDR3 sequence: CSVEEAGGSGEQYF. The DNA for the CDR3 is TGCAGCGTGGAGGAGGCGGGGGGTTCGGGAGAGCAGTACTTC.

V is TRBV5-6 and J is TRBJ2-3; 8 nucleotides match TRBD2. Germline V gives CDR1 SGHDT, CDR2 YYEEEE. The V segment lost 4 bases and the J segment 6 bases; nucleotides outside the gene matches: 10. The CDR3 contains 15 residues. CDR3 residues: CASSPTSGTRDTQYF. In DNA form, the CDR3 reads TGTGCCAGCAGCCCCACTAGCGGAACCCGGGATACGCAGTATTTT.

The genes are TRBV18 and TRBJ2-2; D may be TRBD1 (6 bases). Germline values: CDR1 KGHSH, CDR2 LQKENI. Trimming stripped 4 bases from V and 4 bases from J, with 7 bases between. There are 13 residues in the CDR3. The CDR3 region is CASSRGGTGELFF. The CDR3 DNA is TGTGCCAGCTCACGAGGGGGCACCGGGGAGCTGTTTTTT. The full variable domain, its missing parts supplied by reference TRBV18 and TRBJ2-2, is NAGVMQNPRHLVRRRGQEARLRCSPMKGHSHVYWYRQLPEEGLKFMVYLQKENIIDESGMPKERFSAEFPKEGPSILRIQQVVRGDSAAYFCASSRGGTGELFFGEGSRLTVL.

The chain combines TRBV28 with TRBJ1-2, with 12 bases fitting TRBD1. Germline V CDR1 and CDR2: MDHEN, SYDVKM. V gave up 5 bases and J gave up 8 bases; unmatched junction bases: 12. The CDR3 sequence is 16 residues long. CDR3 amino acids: CASSRTGQGALDGYTF. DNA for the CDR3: TGTGCCAGCAGTCGAACGGGACAGGGGGCTCTGGACGGCTACACCTTC.

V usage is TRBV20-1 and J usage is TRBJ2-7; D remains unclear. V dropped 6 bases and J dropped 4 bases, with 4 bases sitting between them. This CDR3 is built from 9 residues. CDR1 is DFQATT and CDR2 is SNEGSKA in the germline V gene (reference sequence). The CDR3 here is CSASYEQYF. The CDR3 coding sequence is TGCAGTGCCTCTTACGAGCAGTACTTC.

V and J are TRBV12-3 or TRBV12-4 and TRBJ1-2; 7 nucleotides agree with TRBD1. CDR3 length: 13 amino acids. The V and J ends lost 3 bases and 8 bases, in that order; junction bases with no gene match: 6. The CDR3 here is CASSFGQVKGYTF. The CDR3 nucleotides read TGTGCCAGCAGTTTCGGACAGGTTAAAGGCTACACCTTC.

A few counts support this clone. CDR3 amino acids: CASSWETSSGYTF. The CDR3 coding sequence is TGTGCCAGCAGCTGGGAGACCTCAAGTGGCTACACCTTC. V and J are TRBV5-6 and TRBJ1-2; no firm D call. Germline V gene sequence: CDR1 SGHDT, CDR2 YYEEEE. The CDR3 has 13 residues. Deletions cut 3 bases from V and 7 bases from J, with 13 bases between.

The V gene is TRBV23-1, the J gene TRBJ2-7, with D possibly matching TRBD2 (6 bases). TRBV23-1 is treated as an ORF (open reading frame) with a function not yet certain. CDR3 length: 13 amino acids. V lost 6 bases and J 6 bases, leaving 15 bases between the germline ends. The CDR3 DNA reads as TGCGCCAGCAGGCAAGGATCGCGGGGCGAGCAGTACTTC. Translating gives CASRQGSRGEQYF.

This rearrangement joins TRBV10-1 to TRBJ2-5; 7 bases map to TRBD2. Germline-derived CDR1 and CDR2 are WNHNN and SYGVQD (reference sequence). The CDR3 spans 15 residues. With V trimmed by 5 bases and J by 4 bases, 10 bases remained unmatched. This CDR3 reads CASSPGGPTLETQYF. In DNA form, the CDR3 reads TGCGCCAGCAGTCCGGGAGGTCCTACATTAGAGACCCAGTACTTC.

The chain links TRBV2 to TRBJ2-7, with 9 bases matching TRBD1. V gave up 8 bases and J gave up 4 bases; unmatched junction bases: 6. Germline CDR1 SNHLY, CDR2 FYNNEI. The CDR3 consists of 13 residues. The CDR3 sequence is CASGGQGSYEQYF. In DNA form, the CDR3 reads TGTGCCAGCGGCGGACAGGGGTCGTACGAGCAGTACTTC.

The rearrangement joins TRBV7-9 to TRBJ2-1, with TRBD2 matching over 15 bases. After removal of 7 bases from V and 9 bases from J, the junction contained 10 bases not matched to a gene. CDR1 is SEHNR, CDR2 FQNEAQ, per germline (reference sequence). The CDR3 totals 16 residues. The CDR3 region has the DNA TGTGCCAGCATCGACAGGACTAGCGGGAGGGCAAGTGAGCAGTTCTTC. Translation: CASIDRTSGRASEQFF.

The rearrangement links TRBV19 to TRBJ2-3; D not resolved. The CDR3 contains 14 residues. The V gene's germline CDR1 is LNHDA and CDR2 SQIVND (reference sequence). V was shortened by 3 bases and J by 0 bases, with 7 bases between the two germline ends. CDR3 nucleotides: TGTGCCAGTAGTATCGATGGCAGCACAGATACGCAGTATTTT. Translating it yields CASSIDGSTDTQYF. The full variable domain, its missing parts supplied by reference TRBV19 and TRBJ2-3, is DGGITQSPKYLFRKEGQNVTLSCEQNLNHDAMYWYRQDPGQGLRLIYYSQIVNDFQKGDIAEGYSVSREKKESFPLTVTSAQKNPTAFYLCASSIDGSTDTQYFGPGTRLTVL.

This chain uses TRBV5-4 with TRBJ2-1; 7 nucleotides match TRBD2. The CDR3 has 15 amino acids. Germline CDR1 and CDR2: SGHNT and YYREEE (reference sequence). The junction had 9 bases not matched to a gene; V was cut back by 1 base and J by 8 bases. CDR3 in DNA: TGTGCCAGCAGCTTGCGGGCGGGAGCGTCCCATGAGCAGTTCTTC. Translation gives CASSLRAGASHEQFF.

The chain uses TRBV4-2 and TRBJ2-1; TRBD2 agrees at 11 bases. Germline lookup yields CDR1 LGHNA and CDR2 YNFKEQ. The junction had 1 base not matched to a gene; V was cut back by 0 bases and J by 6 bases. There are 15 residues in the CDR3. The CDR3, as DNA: TGTGCCAGCAGCCAAGATAGCGGGAGGGCCAATGAGCAGTTCTTC. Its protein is CASSQDSGRANEQFF.

CDR3 nucleotides: TGCGCCAGCAGTGAACAACCAACAGGACAGGGGAACACTGAAGCTTTCTTT. This codes for CASSEQPTGQGNTEAFF. The chain is built from TRBV5-1 and TRBJ1-1, with 8 positions matching TRBD1. The CDR3 extends over 17 amino acids. Germline-derived CDR1 and CDR2 are SGHRS and YFSETQ. V lost 5 bases, J lost 1 base, and 13 bases stayed unmatched.

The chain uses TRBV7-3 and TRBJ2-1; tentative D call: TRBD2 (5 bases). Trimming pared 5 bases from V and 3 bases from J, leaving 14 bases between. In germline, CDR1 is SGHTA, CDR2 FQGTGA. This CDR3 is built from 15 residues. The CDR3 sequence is CASSPQGRFYNEQFF. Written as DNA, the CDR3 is TGTGCCAGCAGCCCCCAAGGGAGATTCTACAATGAGCAGTTCTTC.

The CDR3 bases are TGTGCCAGCGGCGGGGGATCCTCTGGAAACACCATATATTTT. This gives the protein CASGGGSSGNTIYF. This chain uses TRBV6-5 with TRBJ1-3; a possible D gene is TRBD1 (5 bases). Germline V CDR1 and CDR2: MNHEY, SVGAGI. The CDR3 runs to 14 residues. V gave up 8 bases and J gave up 0 bases, with 11 bases separating them.